The rows below give T cell receptor beta chains drawn from one sample of a study of T cell responses to AZD1222 COVID-19 vaccine. Sequencing was performed with immunoSEQ multiplex PCR; in TCRdb, only in-frame clones are kept and a portion is missing. The repertoire holds tens of thousands of clones, with 70% to 90% as singletons. The source material was peripheral blood, sampled 28 days after the second AZD1222 dose. Receptors were obtained from an adult who received the AZD1222 COVID-19 vaccine. CDR3s include the opening cysteine and the closing phenylalanine or tryptophan. D genes are given only for firm matches. Part of the rows lack a size; the others show once, few, many or a class for expanded clones.

D gene	J gene	clone size	V gene	CDR3 protein	CDR3 DNA
TRBD1	TRBJ1-5	NA	TRBV28	CASSWGDRGLHLTDQPQHF	TGTGCCAGCAGTTGGGGGGACAGGGGGCTTCATCTTACCGATCAGCCCCAGCATTTT
NA	TRBJ1-3	NA	TRBV6-6	CASGTGNTIYF	TGTGCCAGCGGGACAGGAAACACCATATATTTT
NA	TRBJ1-2	few	TRBV5-1	CASSLDGWNSGTALSGYTF	TGCGCCAGCAGCTTGGATGGTTGGAACTCCGGGACGGCCTTATCCGGCTACACCTTC
TRBD1	TRBJ2-5	NA	TRBV24-1	CATSDSQGAPGETQYF	TGTGCCACCAGTGATTCTCAGGGGGCGCCCGGGGAGACCCAGTACTTC
NA	TRBJ1-5	NA	TRBV19	CASSIVTGAEGQPQHF	TGTGCCAGTAGTATAGTAACGGGGGCCGAGGGTCAGCCCCAGCATTTT
NA	TRBJ2-7	NA	TRBV28	CASSSPGGVKYEQYF	TGTGCCAGCAGTTCCCCGGGGGGCGTTAAATACGAGCAGTACTTC
NA	TRBJ2-3	NA	TRBV19	CASSPRQGTDTQYF	TGTGCCAGTAGTCCAAGACAGGGCACAGATACGCAGTATTTT
TRBD1	TRBJ2-2	NA	TRBV29-1	CSVTPGTGAGELFF	TGCAGCGTTACCCCCGGGACAGGGGCCGGGGAGCTGTTTTTT
TRBD1	TRBJ1-5	NA	TRBV5-1	CASSLAGQSNQPQHF	TGCGCCAGCAGCTTGGCGGGACAGAGCAATCAGCCCCAGCATTTT
TRBD1	TRBJ1-6	NA	TRBV7-2	CASSSRRGYNSPLHF	TGTGCCAGCAGCTCCCGCAGGGGGTATAATTCACCCCTCCACTTT
NA	TRBJ1-2	NA	TRBV2	CASKKSRYGYTF	TGTGCCAGCAAAAAGTCTCGCTATGGCTACACCTTC
NA	TRBJ2-5	NA	TRBV28	CASSFLGQETQYF	TGTGCCAGCAGTTTTCTTGGGCAAGAGACCCAGTACTTC
NA	TRBJ1-1	NA	TRBV4-1	CASSFDSTNTEAFF	TGCGCCAGCAGTTTCGACAGCACCAACACTGAAGCTTTCTTT
TRBD2	TRBJ2-5	NA	TRBV19	CASSPRTSGSQETQYF	TGTGCCAGTAGTCCCAGGACTAGCGGGAGCCAAGAGACCCAGTACTTC
NA	TRBJ2-6	NA	TRBV14	CASSQGYSGANVLTF	TGTGCCAGCAGCCAAGGATACTCTGGGGCCAACGTCCTGACTTTC
NA	TRBJ1-4	NA	TRBV5-5	CASSLDNGATNEKLFF	TGTGCCAGCAGCTTGGATAATGGAGCAACTAATGAAAAACTGTTTTTT
NA	TRBJ1-2	NA	TRBV19	CASSTTALYGYTF	TGTGCCAGTAGTACGACAGCACTCTATGGCTACACCTTC
NA	TRBJ1-1	few	TRBV6-1	CASSEGGINTEAFF	TGTGCCAGCAGTGAAGGGGGCATTAACACTGAAGCTTTCTTT
TRBD2	TRBJ2-3	NA	TRBV9	CASSATSGGIGGTQYF	TGTGCCAGCAGCGCTACTAGCGGAGGGATTGGAGGTACGCAGTATTTT
NA	TRBJ1-3	NA	TRBV18	CASSPSENTIYF	TGTGCCAGCTCACCATCGGAAAACACCATATATTTT